A single sample is the source of the 21 T cell receptor beta chains below, sequenced in a study of patients and donors after allogeneic stem cell transplantation. TCRdb passed the RT-PCR reads through MiXCR, listing each CDR3 protein once. The data show about a million distinct CDR3 sequences, about a sixth seen once. Material: blood, either unsorted or a sorted T cell fraction (not recorded which). Receptors originate from a human donor who was either an allogeneic HSCT recipient or a stem cell or donor lymphocyte infusion donor (not recorded which). It is not recorded whose cells these are; they may come from a transplant donor.

CDR3 bases: TGTGCCAGCAGCCAAGCGATGGTTTCCTACGAGCAGTACTTC. It is translated as CASSQAMVSYEQYF. The chain recombines TRBV14 with TRBJ2-7; no firm D call. CDR1 SGHDN and CDR2 FVKESK come from the germline V gene. V was pared by 1 base and J by 1 base, with 8 bases between. The CDR3 covers 14 residues.

The V gene is TRBV7-2, the J gene TRBJ2-1; possible D gene TRBD2, 6 bases. Germline CDR1 SGHTA, CDR2 FQGNSA. V lost 1 base to trimming and J lost 15 bases, with 16 bases between them. This CDR3 region has 13 residues. The CDR3 region has the DNA TGTGCCAGCAGCTTAGGAAGCGGGTCCGGCCGGTTCTTC. Translating gives CASSLGSGSGRFF.

This clonotype was detected many times. This chain joins TRBV12-3 or TRBV12-4 and TRBJ1-4; the D is unclear. CDR3 length: 15 residues. The ends were cut back, 3 bases at V and 0 bases at J, with 8 bases in the middle. For the CDR3, the DNA is TGTGCCAGCAGTTTCTGGGGAGCAACTAATGAAAAACTGTTTTTT. This gives the protein CASSFWGATNEKLFF.

This clonotype was recorded a few times. The chain recombines TRBV4-3 with TRBJ2-3, with D tentatively TRBD2 (6 bases). Trimming cost V 0 bases and J 2 bases, with 15 bases left between them. Germline CDR1 reads LGHNA; CDR2 reads YSLEER. The CDR3 is made up of 17 amino acids. The CDR3 region is CASSQDDGGTFTDTQYF. As DNA, the CDR3 is TGCGCCAGCAGCCAAGACGACGGCGGGACCTTCACAGATACGCAGTATTTT.

In this sample, this clonotype turned up a few times. The junction does not match germline at one end; this may be a read error. The chain links TRBV6-5 to TRBJ1-2, with D perhaps matching TRBD1 (6 bases). CDR3 length equals 11 residues. Germline-derived CDR1 and CDR2 are MNHEY and SVGAGI. CDR3 sequence: CASSFLGTYNF. The CDR3 region has the DNA TGTGCCAGCAGTTTTCTTGGGACATACAACTTC.

J is TRBJ1-5 and V is TRBV20-1; D is unresolved. The V gene lost 4 bases and the J gene lost 2 bases, with 12 bases spanning the gap. Per germline, CDR1 DFQATT and CDR2 SNEGSKA (reference sequence). CDR3 size: 14 residues. CDR3 sequence: CSAINPRGNQPQHF. The CDR3 DNA sequence: TGCAGTGCTATCAACCCTAGGGGCAATCAGCCCCAGCATTTT.

This clonotype has at least ten counts. V usage is TRBV4-2 and J usage is TRBJ2-2; 8 bases map to TRBD1. Looked up from germline, CDR1 is LGHNA and CDR2 is YNFKEQ. V was pared by 3 bases and J by 3 bases, with 9 bases of the junction left unmatched. The length of the CDR3 is 17 residues. CDR3 DNA: TGTGCCAGCAGCCAGATGGGGAGGACAGGGTACACCGGGGAGCTGTTTTTT. This gives the protein CASSQMGRTGYTGELFF.

This clonotype appeared once. CDR3 sequence (DNA): TGCAGTGCTAGACCTAACACCCCACCAGATACGCAGTATTTT. Encoded protein: CSARPNTPPDTQYF. This rearrangement joins TRBV20-1 to TRBJ2-3; the D is unclear. Looked up from germline, CDR1 is DFQATT and CDR2 is SNEGSKA (reference sequence). With 2 bases removed from V and 4 bases from J, the gap between germline ends came to 13 bases. CDR3 size: 14 residues.

This clonotype was found a few times. This chain joins TRBV20-1 and TRBJ2-2; 8 bases line up with TRBD2. The V and J ends lost 3 bases and 4 bases, in that order; junction bases with no gene match: 10. In germline, CDR1 is DFQATT, CDR2 SNEGSKA (reference sequence). CDR3 length: 16 residues. The CDR3 protein is CSARPLTSETTGELFF. For the CDR3, the DNA is TGCAGTGCTAGGCCTTTGACTAGCGAGACCACCGGGGAGCTGTTTTTT.

The J gene is TRBJ2-7, the V gene TRBV5-5; 9 bases align to TRBD2. The CDR3 is 15 residues long. V lost 0 bases and J lost 6; bases outside the gene matches: 7. In germline, CDR1 is SGHKS, CDR2 YYEKEE (reference sequence). The CDR3 DNA reads TGTGCCAGCAGCTTGGTGGCTAGCGGGATATTCGAGCAGTACTTC. It encodes CASSLVASGIFEQYF.

The chain has TRBV23-1 and TRBJ2-7, with 7 positions matching TRBD1. TRBV23-1 is assigned to the ORF class and has an uncertain function. This CDR3 is built from 16 residues. Germline trimming cut 1 base from V and 1 base from J; bases unmatched to any gene: 7. CDR3 region: CASSQCGQDLSYEQYF. The CDR3, as DNA: TGCGCCAGCAGTCAATGCGGACAGGACCTGTCCTACGAGCAGTACTTC.

The V and J genes are TRBV7-9 and TRBJ1-5; D ambiguous. In germline, CDR1 is SEHNR, CDR2 FQNEAQ (reference sequence). The CDR3 is 15 amino acids. Trimming took 4 bases from V and 0 from J, leaving 10 bases between them. This chain's CDR3 is CASSSTPYSNQPQHF. CDR3 nucleotides: TGTGCCAGCAGCTCAACCCCTTATAGCAATCAGCCCCAGCATTTT.

This chain uses TRBV2 with TRBJ2-5; 12 bases align to TRBD2. V dropped 2 bases and J dropped 5; count of bases not matched to a gene: 9. The CDR3 sequence is 17 residues long. Germline V gives CDR1 SNHLY, CDR2 FYNNEI. The CDR3 here is CASSEKASGGVRETQYF. Written as DNA, the CDR3 is TGTGCCAGCAGTGAAAAGGCTAGCGGGGGGGTCCGGGAGACCCAGTACTTC.

This rearrangement joins TRBV7-3 to TRBJ2-2, with D possibly being TRBD1 or TRBD2 (5 bases each). V was shortened by 3 bases and J by 2 bases, with 13 bases between the two germline ends. The CDR3 extends over 16 amino acids. The germline V gene encodes CDR1 SGHTA and CDR2 FQGTGA. The CDR3 bases are TGTGCCAGCAGCTTCTTGGGGACCCTTAACACCGGGGAGCTGTTTTTT. This sequence encodes CASSFLGTLNTGELFF.

This chain uses TRBV27 with TRBJ2-7, with a weak D call TRBD1 (6 bases). The CDR3 extends over 16 amino acids. Germline V gene sequence: CDR1 MNHEY, CDR2 SMNVEV (reference sequence). Trimming left V 5 bases short and J 0 bases short, with 17 bases between. Here the CDR3 reads CASSRLSGDPSYEQYF. The CDR3 DNA follows: TGTGCCAGCAGTCGACTATCAGGGGATCCCTCCTACGAGCAGTACTTC.

This clonotype was counted only a few times. The chain links TRBV7-2 to TRBJ2-3, with D unclear. This CDR3 is 16 amino acids long. CDR1 is SGHTA, CDR2 FQGNSA, per germline. Trimming cost V 0 bases and J 1 base, with 11 bases left between them. CDR3 nucleotides: TGTGCCAGCAGCTTAGCGGTGCGCACCGGCACAGATACGCAGTATTTT. Encoded protein: CASSLAVRTGTDTQYF. Full variable domain (outside the CDR3, taken from reference TRBV7-2 and TRBJ2-3): GAGVSQSPSNKVTEKGKDVELRCDPISGHTALYWYRQSLGQGLEFLIYFQGNSAPDKSGLPSDRFSAERTGGSVSTLTIQRTQQEDSAVYLCASSLAVRTGTDTQYFGPGTRLTVL.

V and J are TRBV29-1 and TRBJ1-1; D ambiguous. CDR3 length: 13 amino acids. V was cut by 5 bases and J by 6 bases, with 16 bases left in between. Germline CDR1 reads SQVTM; CDR2 reads ANQGSEA. Here the CDR3 reads CSVLKRGGAEAFF. In DNA, the CDR3 is TGCAGCGTTCTCAAGCGGGGTGGGGCTGAAGCTTTCTTT.

The CDR3 nucleotides read TGTGCCAGTAGTACTACGGATCAGCCCCAGCATTTT. Translating it yields CASSTTDQPQHF. V is TRBV19 and J is TRBJ1-5; the D is unclear. The CDR3 is made up of 12 amino acids. CDR1 and CDR2 (germline): LNHDA, SQIVND (reference sequence). V dropped 4 bases and J dropped 5 bases, with 6 bases sitting between them.

This clonotype was found many times. The chain's CDR3 is CASSLGPYSNQPQHF. The DNA for the CDR3 is TGTGCCAGCAGTTTGGGACCGTATAGCAATCAGCCCCAGCATTTT. The chain couples TRBV12-3 or TRBV12-4 to TRBJ1-5; tentative D call: TRBD1 (5 bases). V was pared by 3 bases and J by 0 bases, with 9 bases between. CDR3 length equals 15 residues.

J is TRBJ2-5 and V is TRBV24-1; tentatively, D is TRBD2 (5 bases). Germline values: CDR1 KGHDR, CDR2 SFDVKD. The CDR3 runs to 14 residues. V was trimmed by 5 bases and J by 5 bases, leaving 14 bases between them. CDR3 protein: CATSGEGLRETQYF. The CDR3 region has the DNA TGTGCCACCAGTGGAGAGGGCTTGAGGGAGACCCAGTACTTC.

This clonotype has a handful of counts. The rearrangement joins TRBV9 to TRBJ2-5, with TRBD1 matching over 7 bases. Germline trimming cut 4 bases from V and 0 bases from J; bases unmatched to any gene: 6. From germline, CDR1 is SGDLS and CDR2 YYNGEE. This CDR3 contains 15 residues. CDR3 nucleotide sequence: TGTGCCAGCAGCCCTCGACAGGGCTACCAAGAGACCCAGTACTTC. Translating gives CASSPRQGYQETQYF.